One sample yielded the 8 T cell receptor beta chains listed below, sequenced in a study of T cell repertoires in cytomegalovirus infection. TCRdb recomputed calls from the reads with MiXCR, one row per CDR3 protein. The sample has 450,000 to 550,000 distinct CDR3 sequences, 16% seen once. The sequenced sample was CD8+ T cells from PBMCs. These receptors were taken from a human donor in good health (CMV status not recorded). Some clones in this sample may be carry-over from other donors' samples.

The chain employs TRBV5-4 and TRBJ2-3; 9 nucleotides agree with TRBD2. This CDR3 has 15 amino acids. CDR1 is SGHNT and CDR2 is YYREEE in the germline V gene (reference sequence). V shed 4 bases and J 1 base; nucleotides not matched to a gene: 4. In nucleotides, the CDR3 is TGTGCCAGCAGCGCCGGACTAGCGCGCACAGATACGCAGTATTTT. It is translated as CASSAGLARTDTQYF.

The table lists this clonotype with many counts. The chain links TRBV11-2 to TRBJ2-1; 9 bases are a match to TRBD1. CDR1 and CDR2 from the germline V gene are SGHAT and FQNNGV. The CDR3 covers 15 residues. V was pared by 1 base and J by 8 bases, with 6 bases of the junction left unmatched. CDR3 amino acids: CASSLVTGGKDEQFF. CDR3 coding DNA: TGTGCCAGCAGCTTAGTAACAGGGGGCAAAGATGAGCAGTTCTTC.

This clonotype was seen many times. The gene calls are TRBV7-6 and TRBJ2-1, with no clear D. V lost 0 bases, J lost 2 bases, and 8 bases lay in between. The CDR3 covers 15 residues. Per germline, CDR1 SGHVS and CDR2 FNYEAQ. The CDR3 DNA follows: TGTGCCAGCAGCTTAGCGCGTTACCCCTACAATGAGCAGTTCTTC. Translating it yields CASSLARYPYNEQFF.

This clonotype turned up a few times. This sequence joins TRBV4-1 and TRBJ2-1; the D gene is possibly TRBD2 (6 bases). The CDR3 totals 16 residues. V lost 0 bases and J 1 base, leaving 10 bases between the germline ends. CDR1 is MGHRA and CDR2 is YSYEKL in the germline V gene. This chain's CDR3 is CASSQDLRGSYNEQFF. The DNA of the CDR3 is TGCGCCAGCAGCCAAGATCTCCGGGGGTCCTACAATGAGCAGTTCTTC.

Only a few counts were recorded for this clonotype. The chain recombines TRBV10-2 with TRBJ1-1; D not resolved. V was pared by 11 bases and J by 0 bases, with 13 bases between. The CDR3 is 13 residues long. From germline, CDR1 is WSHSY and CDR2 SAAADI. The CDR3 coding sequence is TGCGCCGGCGGTGGAAGCATGAACACTGAAGCTTTCTTT. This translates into CAGGGSMNTEAFF.

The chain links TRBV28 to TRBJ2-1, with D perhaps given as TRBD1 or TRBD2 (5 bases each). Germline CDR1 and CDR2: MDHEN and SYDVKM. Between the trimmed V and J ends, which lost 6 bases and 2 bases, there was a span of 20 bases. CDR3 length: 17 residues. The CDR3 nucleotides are TGTGCCAGCAGCCCCTCGTGGGGGATAAGGGCCTACAATGAGCAGTTCTTC. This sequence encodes CASSPSWGIRAYNEQFF.

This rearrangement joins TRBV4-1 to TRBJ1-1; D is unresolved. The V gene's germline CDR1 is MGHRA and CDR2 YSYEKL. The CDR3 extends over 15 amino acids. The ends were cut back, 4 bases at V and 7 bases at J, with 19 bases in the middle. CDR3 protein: CASSLSQPRENEAFF. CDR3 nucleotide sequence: TGCGCCAGCAGCCTGTCACAACCCCGGGAAAATGAAGCTTTCTTT.

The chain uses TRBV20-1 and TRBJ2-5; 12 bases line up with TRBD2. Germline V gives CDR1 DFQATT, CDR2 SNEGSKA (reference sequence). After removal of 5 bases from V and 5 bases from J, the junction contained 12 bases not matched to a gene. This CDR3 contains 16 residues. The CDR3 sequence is CSADRLAGASGETQYF. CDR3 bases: TGCAGTGCTGACCGACTAGCGGGGGCCTCGGGGGAGACCCAGTACTTC.